Presented here are 12 T cell receptor beta chains from one specimen sequenced in a study of T cells in narcolepsy. The method was immunoSEQ multiplex PCR; TCRdb's version includes in-frame clones alone and lacks a portion of them. The table records 30,000 to 40,000 clones, roughly four fifths of them present only once. The sample consisted of CD45RA- memory CD4+ T cells from PBMCs. The receptors shown here come from a human donor with narcolepsy.

The rearrangement joins TRBV5-1 to TRBJ2-5; D is unresolved. Germline V gene lookup returns CDR1 SGHRS and CDR2 YFSETQ. Trimming shortened V by 4 bases and J by 1 base, and 14 bases separated the two germline ends. The CDR3 length is 15 residues. CDR3 nucleotides: TGCGCCAGCAGCACGGGTGGCGCATTCCAAGAGACCCAGTACTTC. Translating it yields CASSTGGAFQETQYF.

V is TRBV10-1 and J is TRBJ2-1; D gene ambiguous. The CDR3 extends over 13 amino acids. CDR1 WNHNN and CDR2 SYGVQD come from the germline V gene (reference sequence). Trimming left V 0 bases short and J 7 bases short, with 7 bases between. The DNA for the CDR3 is TGCGCCAGCAGTGAGTCGTATGGGAATGAGCAGTTCTTC. Its protein product is CASSESYGNEQFF.

The V and J genes are TRBV2 and TRBJ2-1; no clear D gene. The CDR3 is 12 residues long. Trimming took off 1 base at V and 9 bases at J, with 7 bases between the two ends. The germline CDR1 and CDR2 sequences are SNHLY and FYNNEI. CDR3 in amino acids: CASSEEEVEQFF. DNA for the CDR3: TGTGCCAGCAGTGAAGAGGAAGTTGAGCAGTTCTTC.

The J gene is TRBJ1-1, the V gene TRBV29-1; D ambiguous. This CDR3 has 11 residues. Germline-derived CDR1 and CDR2 are SQVTM and ANQGSEA. V was trimmed by 7 bases and J by 3 bases, leaving 9 bases between them. The CDR3 coding sequence is TGCAGCGCGTCGGGAGACACTGAAGCTTTCTTT. Protein: CSASGDTEAFF.

The chain carries TRBV5-4 and TRBJ1-1; D perhaps matches TRBD1 (6 bases). V dropped 2 bases and J dropped 1 base, with 12 bases sitting between them. CDR3 length equals 15 residues. Germline CDR1 and CDR2: SGHNT and YYREEE (reference sequence). This CDR3 is CASSFSYRENTEAFF. CDR3 in DNA: TGTGCCAGCAGCTTTAGCTACAGGGAGAACACTGAAGCTTTCTTT.

To note about this clone: One end of the junction is discordant with germline, which a read error may explain. V usage is TRBV2 and J usage is TRBJ1-5, with a possible D match to TRBD1 (5 bases). Germline-derived CDR1 and CDR2 are SNHLY and FYNNEI. The CDR3 loop spans 12 amino acids. The CDR3 loop is CASSPSTGTPRF. The CDR3 DNA follows: TGTGCCAGCAGTCCTTCGACCGGGACCCCTCGTTTT.

The CDR3 nucleotides are TGTGCCAGCAGCTCAGGGACTAGCGGATACGAGCAGTACTTC. It is translated as CASSSGTSGYEQYF. The rearrangement uses TRBV7-6 and TRBJ2-7; the match to TRBD2 covers 11 bases. The CDR3 has 14 residues. The ends lost 4 bases at V and 4 bases at J; junction bases unmatched: 3. The germline gives CDR1 SGHVS, CDR2 FNYEAQ.

This rearrangement joins TRBV19 to TRBJ1-1; 8 nucleotides match TRBD1. V lost 8 bases to trimming and J lost 5 bases; unmatched junction nucleotides: 1. The CDR3 spans 11 residues. CDR1 is LNHDA and CDR2 is SQIVND in the germline V gene (reference sequence). The CDR3 nucleotides read TGTGCCAGTCACAGGGGGACTGAAGCTTTCTTT. It yields the protein CASHRGTEAFF.

The chain uses TRBV19 and TRBJ1-4; D remains unclear. The germline gives CDR1 LNHDA, CDR2 SQIVND (reference sequence). Trimming stripped 3 bases from V and 3 bases from J, with 8 bases between. The CDR3 has 14 amino acids. The CDR3 DNA sequence: TGTGCCAGTAGTATCCGCACTTCTAATGAAAAACTGTTTTTT. This sequence encodes CASSIRTSNEKLFF.

The V gene is TRBV5-7, the J gene TRBJ1-3; a possible D gene is TRBD1 (5 bases). TRBV5-7 is designated an ORF whose function remains uncertain. The germline V and J ends were trimmed by 0 bases and 0 bases, with 7 bases remaining between them. The CDR3 extends over 15 amino acids. The CDR3: CASSLAQVSGNTIYF. Written as DNA, the CDR3 is TGTGCCAGCAGCTTGGCACAGGTCTCTGGAAACACCATATATTTT.

The gene calls are TRBV27 and TRBJ2-2, with D perhaps matching TRBD1 (5 bases). The CDR3 has 15 amino acids. Trimming removed 6 bases at V and 4 bases at J, with 15 bases between. Germline V gene data show CDR1 as MNHEY and CDR2 as SMNVEV (reference sequence). The CDR3 spells CASRTAGWTTGELFF. DNA of the CDR3: TGTGCCAGCAGAACGGCAGGGTGGACCACCGGGGAGCTGTTTTTT.

The chain uses TRBV7-9 and TRBJ2-7; TRBD2 aligns across 7 bases. Germline V gives CDR1 SEHNR, CDR2 FQNEAQ (reference sequence). Losses at the gene ends were 5 bases for V and 5 bases for J; bases not matched to a gene: 12. This CDR3 has 15 residues. The CDR3 DNA reads TGTGCCAGCAGCGGTGGGACGGGAGGAGTTCACGAGCAGTACTTC. This gives the protein CASSGGTGGVHEQYF.